The clone carrying this TCR beta chain is classed as medium-sized (0.01 to 0.1%). The antigen is not known. The data are from a study of metastatic and nonmetastatic thyroid tumors. On the study more broadly: Thyroid patients, malignant and benign, had repertoires compared across blood and tumor or nodule tissue. Findings of the study overall: Malignant thyroid tumors reportedly exceeded benign nodules significantly in TCR beta diversity, with the difference appearing in blood and tumor.

Patients underwent thyroid surgery, and none had received any treatment before it. V was shortened by 3 bases and J by 6 bases, with 15 bases between the two germline ends. The CDR3 covers 15 residues. From germline, CDR1 is DFQATT and CDR2 SNEGSKA (reference sequence). TCRdb re-analyzed the PCR reads through MiXCR. Of around 30,000 clones listed, about 20% are singletons. The sequenced sample was blood. The rearrangement joins TRBV20-1 to TRBJ1-6, with D possibly matching TRBD1 (5 bases). This TCR was sampled from a female donor with papillary thyroid cancer or a benign thyroid nodule (not recorded which). Some clones in this sample may be carry-over from other donors' samples. This CDR3 reads CSASISGSPNSPLHF. The CDR3 DNA reads TGCAGTGCTAGCATATCAGGGTCCCCTAATTCACCCCTCCACTTT.